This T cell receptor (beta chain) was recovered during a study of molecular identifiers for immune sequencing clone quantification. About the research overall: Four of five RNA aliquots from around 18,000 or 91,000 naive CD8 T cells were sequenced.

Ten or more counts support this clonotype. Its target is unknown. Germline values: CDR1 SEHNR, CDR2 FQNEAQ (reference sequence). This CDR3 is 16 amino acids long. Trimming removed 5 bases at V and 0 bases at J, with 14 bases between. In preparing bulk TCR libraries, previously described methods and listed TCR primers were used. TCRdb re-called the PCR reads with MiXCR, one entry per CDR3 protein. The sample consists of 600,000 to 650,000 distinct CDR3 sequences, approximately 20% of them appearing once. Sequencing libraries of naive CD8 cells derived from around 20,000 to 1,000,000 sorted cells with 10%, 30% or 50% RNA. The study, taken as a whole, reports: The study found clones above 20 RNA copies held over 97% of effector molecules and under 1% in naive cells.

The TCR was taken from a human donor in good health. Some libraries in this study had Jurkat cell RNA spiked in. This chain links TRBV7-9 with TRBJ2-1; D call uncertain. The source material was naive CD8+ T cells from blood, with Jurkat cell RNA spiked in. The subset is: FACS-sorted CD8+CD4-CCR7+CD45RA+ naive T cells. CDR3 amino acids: CASSPQVASSYNEQFF. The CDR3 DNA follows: TGTGCCAGCAGCCCCCAGGTAGCAAGCTCCTACAATGAGCAGTTCTTC.